This is a list of T cell receptor beta chains from one sample in a study of CD4 T cells in relation to SARS-CoV-2 and coronaviruses. The protocol was immunoSEQ multiplex PCR, while the TCRdb copy is restricted to in-frame clones and leaves out a portion. Of some 26,000 clones listed, 73% are singletons. These TCRs are of unknown antigen specificity. Sequenced material: CD4+ T cells from PBMCs, cultured in vitro. The receptors derive from a human donor in good health. Each CDR3 is given with its conserved first and last residue. The D gene is left open where the match is weak. Some rows mark clone size as missing; the rest say once, few, many or name a class of expanded clone.

D,V,size,J,length,DNA,CDR3
-,TRBV11-3,-,TRBJ2-1,14,TGTGCCAGCAGCCGGGTACGGGGGACTAATGAGCAGTTCTTC,CASSRVRGTNEQFF
-,TRBV19,once,TRBJ1-5,16,TGTGCCAGTAGTATTGGGCAGTTGAATAGCAATCAGCCCCAGCATTTT,CASSIGQLNSNQPQHF
-,TRBV6-5,-,TRBJ2-3,12,TGTGCCAGCACGCAGAACCTAGATACGCAGTATTTT,CASTQNLDTQYF
-,TRBV7-2,-,TRBJ1-1,17,TGTGCCAGCAGCTTAGGGCCCACGGGGACCTCGAACACTGAAGCTTTCTTT,CASSLGPTGTSNTEAFF
-,TRBV28,-,TRBJ1-6,15,TGTGCCAGCAAGGTTTCGGGGGGCCGGAATTCACCCCTCCACTTT,CASKVSGGRNSPLHF
-,TRBV3-1/TRBV3-2,-,TRBJ2-7,13,TGTGCCAGCAGCCCCTCCGGGGGCTACGAGCAGTACTTC,CASSPSGGYEQYF
-,TRBV11-2,-,TRBJ1-1,14,TGTGCCAGCAGCTTAGCGCGGGGGCAGGATGAAGCTTTCTTT,CASSLARGQDEAFF
-,TRBV30,-,TRBJ1-1,13,TGTGCCTGGAGTTCGATTTTGAACACTGAAGCTTTCTTT,CAWSSILNTEAFF
-,TRBV13,once,TRBJ2-3,16,TGTGCCAGCAGATACACGTTCGGGGGTTTCGAAGATACGCAGTATTTT,CASRYTFGGFEDTQYF
-,TRBV18,few,TRBJ1-1,14,TGTGCCAGCTCACAGGACACGGGAGAGACTGAAGCTTTCTTT,CASSQDTGETEAFF
-,TRBV3-1/TRBV3-2,-,TRBJ2-5,15,TGTGCCAGCAGCCAAAGGAGGGTAGCGGAAGAGACCCAGTACTTC,CASSQRRVAEETQYF
TRBD1,TRBV27,-,TRBJ2-3,14,TGTGCCAGCAGCTGGACAGGGGGCGCAGATACGCAGTATTTT,CASSWTGGADTQYF
TRBD2,TRBV5-4,-,TRBJ2-5,14,TGTGCCAGCAGCCAGACTAGCGGTGAAGAGACCCAGTACTTC,CASSQTSGEETQYF
-,TRBV3-1/TRBV3-2,-,TRBJ1-2,15,TGTGCCAGCAGCCGAGACAGCGCTACTAACTATGGCTACACCTTC,CASSRDSATNYGYTF
-,TRBV4-1,-,TRBJ2-1,14,TGCGCCAGCAGCCAAGATCTGTGGGGCAATGAGCAGTTCTTC,CASSQDLWGNEQFF
-,TRBV10-2,once,TRBJ1-1,15,TGCGCCAGCGGGGGGCAAATCCCCCTGTACACTGAAGCTTTCTTT,CASGGQIPLYTEAFF
-,TRBV28,few,TRBJ1-5,14,TGTGCCAGCAGTTCACCCGGGCTGGGTCAGCCCCAGCATTTT,CASSSPGLGQPQHF
-,TRBV15,-,TRBJ2-7,15,TGTGCCACCAGCAGAGATTCGGCCGGTAAATACGAGCAGTACTTC,CATSRDSAGKYEQYF
TRBD2,TRBV19,once,TRBJ2-1,15,TGTGCCAGTAGCCAGACTAGCGGTTCCTACAATGAGCAGTTCTTC,CASSQTSGSYNEQFF
TRBD1,TRBV30,-,TRBJ2-1,11,TGTGCCTGGAGTTTATCGGACAGGGAGTTCTTC,CAWSLSDREFF
-,TRBV4-1,-,TRBJ2-1,15,TGCGCCAGCAGCCCCCTTGGCCGCTCCTACAATGAGCAGTTCTTC,CASSPLGRSYNEQFF
-,TRBV10-2,few,TRBJ1-3,13,TGCGCCAGCGGCGTGAGCTCTGGAAACACCATATATTTT,CASGVSSGNTIYF
-,TRBV6-5,-,TRBJ2-3,15,TGTGCCAGCAGTTCTATAGCGGTCTACACAGATACGCAGTATTTT,CASSSIAVYTDTQYF
TRBD2,TRBV18,-,TRBJ2-5,16,TGTGCCAGCTCACCACCGGGACTAGCGGGAGGAGAGACCCAGTACTTC,CASSPPGLAGGETQYF
TRBD1,TRBV19,few,TRBJ1-5,15,TGTGCCAGTAGTGGACAGGGAAAACGGTATCAGCCCCAGCATTTT,CASSGQGKRYQPQHF
TRBD2,TRBV10-3,-,TRBJ2-3,14,TGTGCCATCAGTCGCGGGAGAGAGGAGGATACGCAGTATTTT,CAISRGREEDTQYF
-,TRBV4-1,-,TRBJ1-2,13,TGCGCCAGCAGCCCGTGGGACCTGACAGGCTACACCTTC,CASSPWDLTGYTF
TRBD1,TRBV19,-,TRBJ2-1,15,TGTGCCAGTAGTATACTAACAGGGGCGGACAATGAGCAGTTCTTC,CASSILTGADNEQFF
-,TRBV10-1,-,TRBJ2-5,14,TGCGCCAGCAGTGGGTCAGCCAGCGCAGAGACCCAGTACTTC,CASSGSASAETQYF